One and the same sample provided the 18 T cell receptor beta chains below, sequenced in a study of molecular identifiers for immune sequencing clone quantification (dated by TCRdb to between 2018 and 2020). Library method: PCR. Sequencing used an Illumina HiSeq 4000. The public reads were reprocessed in TCRdb via fastp at Q25 and MiXCR, keeping in-frame beta chains. Every entry covers one CDR3 protein and lists the most common genes and DNA from its rows. For this sample there are about 320,000 distinct CDR3 sequences; about 20% appear just once. The ten largest clones add up to about 0.81% of the sample. The sequencing sample was made of naive CD8+ T cells from blood, with Jurkat cell RNA spiked in. Taken with the paper, the label for cell subset or site translates to: FACS-sorted CD8+CD4-CCR7+CD45RA+ naive T cells. These receptors originate from a human donor in good health. Some libraries in this study had Jurkat cell RNA spiked in.

Turning to this clonotype: With a much larger clone just one base away, this may be a read error. The gene calls are TRBV9 and TRBJ2-3; D may match TRBD1 or TRBD2 (5 bases each). Per the germline V gene, CDR1 is SGDLS and CDR2 is YYNGEE. There are 15 residues in the CDR3. Trimming removed 4 bases from V and 4 bases from J, with 16 bases in between. The CDR3 nucleotides read TGTGCCAGCAGCACCGGGACGGTGAGCGCAGATACGCAGTATTTT. Translation gives CASSTGTVSADTQYF. Combining the CDR3 with reference TRBV9 and TRBJ2-3 gives the whole variable domain DSGVTQTPKHLITATGQRVTLRCSPRSGDLSVYWYQQSLDQGLQFLIQYYNGEERAKGNILERFSAQQFPDLHSELNLSSLELGDSALYFCASSTGTVSADTQYFGPGTRLTVL.

The rearrangement joins TRBV30 to TRBJ2-1; a weak D match, TRBD1 (5 bases). Per the germline V gene, CDR1 is GTSNPN and CDR2 is SVGIG (reference sequence). V shed 0 bases and J shed 0 bases, with 9 bases lying between them. CDR3 size: 15 residues. For the CDR3, the DNA is TGTGCCTGGAGTGTACAAGACAGCTCCTACAATGAGCAGTTCTTC. Translation gives CAWSVQDSSYNEQFF. The full variable domain, rest sourced from reference TRBV30 and TRBJ2-1, is SQTIHQWPATLVQPVGSPLSLECTVEGTSNPNLYWYRQAAGRGLQLLFYSVGIGQISSEVPQNLSASRPQDRQFILSSKKLLLSDSGFYLCAWSVQDSSYNEQFFGPGTRLTVL.

Notes on this clonotype: At one end the junction does not follow the germline gene, possibly because of a read error. The chain uses TRBV4-1 and TRBJ2-7; D may be TRBD1 or TRBD2 (5 bases each). Germline CDR1 MGHRA, CDR2 YSYEKL. The CDR3 contains 16 residues. CDR3 sequence (DNA): TGCGCCTGCAGCCAAGATATGGGGGAAGGGAGCCACGAGCAGTACTTC. Translated: CACSQDMGEGSHEQYF.

A note on this clonotype: This may be a read error: a much more frequent sequence differs by one nucleotide. The V call is TRBV13, the J call TRBJ2-2; 9 nucleotides agree with TRBD1. CDR3 length equals 15 residues. Germline V gene data show CDR1 as PRHDT and CDR2 as FYEKMQ (reference sequence). DNA for the CDR3: TGTGTCAGCAGCTTAGCAGGGACAGGGACCGGGGAGCTGTTTTTT. This codes for CVSSLAGTGTGELFF.

This clonotype has a count of ten or more. V usage is TRBV4-1 and J usage is TRBJ2-7; D unresolved. The CDR3 is 15 residues long. The V end was cut by 0 bases, the J end by 1 base, with 10 bases between. Germline-derived CDR1 and CDR2 are MGHRA and YSYEKL. The CDR3 sequence: CASSQDPGRSYEQYF. CDR3 in DNA: TGCGCCAGCAGCCAAGATCCGGGTAGGTCCTACGAGCAGTACTTC.

Turning to this clonotype: This may arise from a read error, as a much more abundant clone is one base away. V is TRBV4-3 and J is TRBJ2-7; D possibly matches TRBD1 or TRBD2 (5 bases each). Trimming shortened V by 4 bases and J by 0 bases, and 10 bases separated the two germline ends. Germline CDR1 is LGHNA and CDR2 is YSLEER. The CDR3 sequence is 14 residues long. DNA for the CDR3: TGCGCCAGCAGCCGTCATGGGGGCTCCTACGAGCAGTACTTC. The encoded protein is CASSRHGGSYEQYF.

Only a few counts were recorded for this clonotype. With a much larger clone just one base away, this may be a read error. V and J are TRBV19 and TRBJ2-1; the D is unclear. V lost 0 bases and J 3 bases, leaving 6 bases between the germline ends. Per the germline V gene, CDR1 is LNHDA and CDR2 is SQIVND (reference sequence). CDR3 length equals 14 residues. This CDR3 is CASSIENSYNEQFF. The CDR3 nucleotides read TGTGCCAGTAGTATAGAGAACAGCTACAATGAGCAGTTCTTC. Full variable domain (missing parts from reference TRBV19 and TRBJ2-1): DGGITQSPKYLFRKEGQNVTLSCEQNLNHDAMYWYRQDPGQGLRLIYYSQIVNDFQKGDIAEGYSVSREKKESFPLTVTSAQKNPTAFYLCASSIENSYNEQFFGPGTRLTVL.

The chain employs TRBV12-3 or TRBV12-4 and TRBJ1-3; D unresolved. CDR3 length: 15 residues. Trimming left V 6 bases short and J 2 bases short, with 14 bases between. The CDR3 nucleotides are TGTGCCAGCAGCCAAGCGGGGATCCCTGGAAACACCATATATTTT. Translated, it gives CASSQAGIPGNTIYF.

With respect to this clonotype: With a much larger clone just one base away, this may be a read error. CDR3 sequence: CASSFQTRRGYTF. DNA of the CDR3: TGTGCCAGCAGTTTTCAAACTCGGAGGGGCTACACCTTC. This chain links TRBV28 with TRBJ1-2; D is ambiguous. The CDR3 is 13 residues long. Deletions cut 3 bases from V and 8 bases from J, with 13 bases between. Per germline, CDR1 MDHEN and CDR2 SYDVKM.

This clonotype was observed at least ten times. This rearrangement joins TRBV7-9 to TRBJ2-7; D not certain. The CDR3 covers 12 residues. The V gene's germline CDR1 is SEHNR and CDR2 FQNEAQ (reference sequence). V lost 6 bases and J 0 bases, leaving 6 bases between the germline ends. The CDR3 bases are TGTGCCAGCAGGAACAACTCCTACGAGCAGTACTTC. It codes for CASRNNSYEQYF.

The table lists this clonotype with a count of one. The CDR3, as DNA: TGTGCCAGCAGCTCAGGCGGGGGCTCCTACACCGGGGAGCTGTTTTTT. This encodes CASSSGGGSYTGELFF. The V call is TRBV7-9, the J call TRBJ2-2, with a weak D call TRBD2 (7 bases). In germline, CDR1 is SEHNR, CDR2 FQNEAQ (reference sequence). This CDR3 has 16 residues. V lost 4 bases, J lost 3 bases, and 15 bases lay in between.

This clonotype has a count of ten or more. The chain is built from TRBV5-6 and TRBJ2-3; a weak D match, TRBD1 (6 bases). Germline V gene lookup returns CDR1 SGHDT and CDR2 YYEEEE. Trimming removed 2 bases from V and 3 bases from J, with 10 bases in between. The CDR3 spans 14 residues. The CDR3 loop reads CASSFPGATDTQYF. The DNA for the CDR3 is TGTGCCAGCAGCTTTCCAGGGGCGACAGATACGCAGTATTTT.

The V call is TRBV20-1, the J call TRBJ2-7; 8 bases agree with TRBD2. Germline trimming cut 6 bases from V and 1 base from J; bases unmatched to any gene: 11. Looked up from germline, CDR1 is DFQATT and CDR2 is SNEGSKA (reference sequence). The CDR3 sequence is 15 residues long. The CDR3 DNA reads TGCAGTGCACCATTAAGCGGGGGCTTTTCCTACGAGCAGTACTTC. It codes for CSAPLSGGFSYEQYF.

CDR3 DNA: TGTGCCAGCAGCCCCAGGGGGGGTAGAGGAATCACTGAAGCTTTCTTT. Translation: CASSPRGGRGITEAFF. The V call is TRBV28, the J call TRBJ1-1, with 7 bases that match TRBD1. The CDR3 contains 16 residues. Germline V gene lookup returns CDR1 MDHEN and CDR2 SYDVKM. With 6 bases clipped from V and 4 bases from J, the junction kept 14 bases outside the gene matches.

Note on this clonotype: A single base separates this from a much larger clone, so it may be a read error. The V and J genes are TRBV12-3 or TRBV12-4 and TRBJ1-5; 12 bases match TRBD1. CDR3 length: 17 residues. The CDR3, as DNA: TGTGCCTGCAGTGTCGGGACAGGGGGCGAAAGCAATCAGCCCCAGCATTTT. Protein sequence: CACSVGTGGESNQPQHF.

This clonotype was seen once. This sequence may be a read error, since a much larger clone differs from it by one base. V is TRBV2 and J is TRBJ2-7; the D is unclear. This CDR3 has 16 residues. CDR1 SNHLY and CDR2 FYNNEI come from the germline V gene. The V and J ends lost 0 bases and 2 bases respectively, with 14 bases between them. The CDR3 DNA follows: TGTGCCAGCAGTGAAGCGCTAAGGGTCCTCACCTACGAGCAGTACTTC. This gives the protein CASSEALRVLTYEQYF.

This clonotype was detected ten times or more. The CDR3 DNA is TGTGCCAGCAGTCGGACCGCCAGTCCCTACGAGCAGTACTTC. Translation: CASSRTASPYEQYF. The chain employs TRBV7-9 and TRBJ2-7; no reliable D call. The CDR3 loop spans 14 amino acids. V was clipped by 6 bases and J by 2 bases, with 14 bases between them. Germline CDR1 is SEHNR and CDR2 is FQNEAQ (reference sequence). The entire variable domain, with the rest obtained from reference TRBV7-9 and TRBJ2-7, is as follows: DTGVSQNPRHKITKRGQNVTFRCDPISEHNRLYWYRQTLGQGPEFLTYFQNEAQLEKSRLLSDRFSAERPKGSFSTLEIQRTEQGDSAMYLCASSRTASPYEQYFGPGTRLTVT.

This clonotype was seen repeatedly, ten times or more. V and J are TRBV20-1 and TRBJ2-3, with a weak D call TRBD2 (5 bases). This CDR3 is built from 15 residues. From germline, CDR1 is DFQATT and CDR2 SNEGSKA (reference sequence). V lost 5 bases to trimming and J lost 5 bases, with 20 bases between them. CDR3 nucleotide sequence: TGCAGTGCTGACTATATTCAGTGGATGGGAGATACGCAGTATTTT. Protein: CSADYIQWMGDTQYF.